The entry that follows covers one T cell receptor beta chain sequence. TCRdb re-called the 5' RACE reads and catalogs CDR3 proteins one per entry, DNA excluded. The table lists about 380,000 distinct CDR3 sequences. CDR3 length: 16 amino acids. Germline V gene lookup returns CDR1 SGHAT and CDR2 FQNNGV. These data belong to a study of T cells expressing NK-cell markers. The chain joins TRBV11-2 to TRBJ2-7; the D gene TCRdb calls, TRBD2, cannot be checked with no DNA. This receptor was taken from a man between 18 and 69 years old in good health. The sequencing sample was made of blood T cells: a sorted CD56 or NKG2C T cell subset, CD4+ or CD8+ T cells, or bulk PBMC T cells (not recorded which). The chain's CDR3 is CASSPRGSPVGGEQYF.